Following are 11 T cell receptor beta chains from one sample sequenced in a study of blood T cells in healthy people across ages. The authors ran a second PCR of 7 to 11 cycles using a sample-barcoded 5' primer and a J-beta primer mix. One entry per CDR3 protein, called by TCRdb with MiXCR from the 5' RACE reads. The sample holds hundreds of thousands of distinct CDR3 sequences, roughly 64% seen once. Sequences were obtained from blood. The origin of the receptors is a man aged 25-45 years in good health.

The rearrangement joins TRBV3-1 to TRBJ1-6; D uncertain. The CDR3 runs to 16 residues. Germline assignment: CDR1 LGHDT and CDR2 YNNKEL (reference sequence). The V gene lost 4 bases and the J gene lost 2 bases, with 12 bases spanning the gap. The DNA for the CDR3 is TGTGCCAGCAGCCCTCTGAGGTGGCCCTATAATTCACCCCTCCACTTT. Its translation is CASSPLRWPYNSPLHF.

The chain recombines TRBV29-1 with TRBJ2-3; maybe TRBD1 (6 bases). Trimming pared 6 bases from V and 0 bases from J, leaving 13 bases between. The CDR3 spans 14 residues. Per the germline V gene, CDR1 is SQVTM and CDR2 is ANQGSEA. CDR3 DNA: TGCAGCGTCGTCCCCGGACAGAGCACAGATACGCAGTATTTT. Encoded protein: CSVVPGQSTDTQYF.

This clonotype was seen only a few times. V and J are TRBV5-1 and TRBJ2-5; 9 bases fit TRBD1. This CDR3 comprises 14 residues. The junction had 10 bases not matched to a gene; V was cut back by 9 bases and J by 4 bases. Looked up from germline, CDR1 is SGHRS and CDR2 is YFSETQ. The CDR3 loop reads CATSDRGTGETQYF. The CDR3 DNA reads as TGCGCCACCTCGGACAGGGGCACGGGAGAGACCCAGTACTTC.

This clonotype was recorded a few times. The chain has TRBV12-3 or TRBV12-4 and TRBJ2-2; 8 bases line up with TRBD2. The CDR3 covers 15 residues. J lost 5 bases, V lost 5 bases, and 7 bases had no gene match. The DNA of the CDR3 is TGTGCCAGCAGTCTACGACGGGGGGGGACCGGGGAGCTGTTTTTT. The encoded protein is CASSLRRGGTGELFF.

The chain uses TRBV11-3 and TRBJ2-7; possibly TRBD1 for D (5 bases). The CDR3 loop spans 13 amino acids. With 0 bases removed from V and 7 bases from J, the gap between germline ends came to 10 bases. Germline loops: CDR1 SGHNT, CDR2 YENEEA. The CDR3: CASSLDQGNEQYF. CDR3 coding DNA: TGTGCCAGCAGCTTAGACCAGGGCAATGAGCAGTACTTC.

This clonotype was counted only a few times. The V call is TRBV12-3 or TRBV12-4, the J call TRBJ2-5; D unclear. V was clipped by 3 bases and J by 5 bases, with 7 bases between them. The CDR3 length is 12 residues. Written as DNA, the CDR3 is TGTGCCAGCAGTTTTTCCACGGAGACCCAGTACTTC. Encoded protein: CASSFSTETQYF.

The genes are TRBV24-1 and TRBJ2-1; 7 positions match TRBD2. Germline V gives CDR1 KGHDR, CDR2 SFDVKD. Losses at the gene ends were 4 bases for V and 8 bases for J; bases not matched to a gene: 7. This CDR3 region has 14 residues. CDR3 coding DNA: TGTGCCACCAGTGAGCGGACTAGGCGCTATGAGCAGTTCTTC. Its translation is CATSERTRRYEQFF.

This chain links TRBV7-2 with TRBJ2-1, with TRBD1 matching 7 bases. Matching the DNA end better, TRBJ2-7 makes the J call doubtful. The CDR3 contains 15 residues. The germline CDR1 and CDR2 sequences are SGHTA and FQGNSA. The CDR3 is CASSLVGWQGDEQYF. For the CDR3, the DNA is TGTGCCAGCAGCTTGGTCGGCTGGCAGGGGGACGAGCAGTACTTC.

This rearrangement joins TRBV29-1 to TRBJ1-2; 7 nucleotides agree with TRBD1. J gave up 5 bases and V 4 bases, and 13 bases lay outside the gene matches. This CDR3 has 15 residues. Germline V gives CDR1 SQVTM, CDR2 ANQGSEA. CDR3 sequence reads: CSVAQQGTQEYGYTF. CDR3 DNA: TGCAGCGTTGCCCAACAGGGGACCCAAGAGTATGGCTACACCTTC. Combining the CDR3 with reference TRBV29-1 and TRBJ1-2 gives the whole variable domain SAVISQKPSRDICQRGTSLTIQCQVDSQVTMMFWYRQQPGQSLTLIATANQGSEATYESGFVIDKFPISRPNLTFSTLTVSNMSPEDSSIYLCSVAQQGTQEYGYTFGSGTRLTVV.

The chain is built from TRBV12-3 or TRBV12-4 and TRBJ2-5; D possibly corresponds to TRBD1 (5 bases). The V gene lost 3 bases and the J gene lost 0 bases, with 11 bases spanning the gap. This CDR3 region has 15 residues. CDR3 DNA: TGTGCCAGCAGTTTTTACAGGCTGTACCAAGAGACCCAGTACTTC. It yields the protein CASSFYRLYQETQYF.

The rearrangement links TRBV28 to TRBJ1-5; D gene unclear. The V gene's germline CDR1 is MDHEN and CDR2 SYDVKM. The V end was cut by 2 bases, the J end by 5 bases, with 10 bases between. The CDR3 length is 14 residues. CDR3 in DNA: TGTGCCAGCAGTTTAGACGTTAAGTATCAGCCCCAGCATTTT. It encodes CASSLDVKYQPQHF. The variable domain in full, with the rest retrieved from reference TRBV28 and TRBJ1-5, is DVKVTQSSRYLVKRTGEKVFLECVQDMDHENMFWYRQDPGLGLRLIYFSYDVKMKEKGDIPEGYSVSREKKERFSLILESASTNQTSMYLCASSLDVKYQPQHFGDGTRLSIL.